This T cell receptor (beta chain) is from a study of blood T cell repertoires in COVID-19. Study-wide background: There were acute and convalescent COVID-19 samples, and they came from the United States, Italy and Spain. Sources were T cells, B-cell-depleted T cells, or PBMCs; the material itself was cDNA or gDNA.

In the original analysis: Estimated nucleated cell counts came from reference gene primer amplification. Generated by immunoSEQ multiplex PCR, the TCRdb table keeps only in-frame clones and is missing some. V and J calls and clone size come straight from that table; D and trimming were deduced from the DNA. The sample lists around 170,000 clones, approximately 88% occurring once. Germline loops: CDR1 SGDLS, CDR2 YYNGEE. This CDR3 contains 13 residues. Trimming removed 3 bases at V and 5 bases at J, with 12 bases between. The chain links TRBV9 to TRBJ2-7; a weak D match, TRBD2 (5 bases). This TCR came from a woman in her twenties or thirties with acute or convalescent COVID-19. What was sequenced was peripheral blood. The CDR3 reads CASSGRAENEQYF. CDR3 in DNA: TGTGCCAGCAGCGGGCGGGCCGAGAACGAGCAGTACTTC.